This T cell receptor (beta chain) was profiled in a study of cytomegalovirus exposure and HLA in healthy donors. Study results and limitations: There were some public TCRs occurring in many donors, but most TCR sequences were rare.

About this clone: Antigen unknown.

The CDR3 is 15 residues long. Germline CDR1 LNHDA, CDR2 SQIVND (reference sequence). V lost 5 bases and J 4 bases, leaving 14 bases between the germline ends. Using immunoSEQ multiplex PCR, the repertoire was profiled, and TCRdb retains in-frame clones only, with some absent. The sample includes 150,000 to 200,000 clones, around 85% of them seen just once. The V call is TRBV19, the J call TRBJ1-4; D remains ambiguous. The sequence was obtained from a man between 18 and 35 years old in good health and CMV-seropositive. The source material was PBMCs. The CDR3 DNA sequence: TGTGCCAGTAGTGCAGCTCCCGGCGGTAATGAAAAACTGTTTTTT. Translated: CASSAAPGGNEKLFF.